The next 2 T cell receptor beta chains were all read from a single sample in a study of T cell changes during pregnancy in multiple sclerosis. Some clones are missing from TCRdb's copy, which holds only in-frame ones; the method was immunoSEQ multiplex PCR. In the table there are about 68,000 clones, roughly 89% of which are singletons. The sequencing here drew on peripheral blood, taken in the second trimester of pregnancy. These receptors came from a female donor with multiple sclerosis, enrolled in a pregnancy study.

In this sample, this clone turned up once. V is TRBV5-8 and J is TRBJ2-1, with TRBD1 matching over 10 bases. Germline V CDR1 and CDR2: SGHTS, YDEGEE. V shed 3 bases and J 6 bases; nucleotides not matched to a gene: 6. This CDR3 spans 15 amino acids. The CDR3 is CASSSGTGARNEQFF. For the CDR3, the DNA is TGTGCCAGCAGCTCCGGGACAGGGGCCCGCAATGAGCAGTTCTTC.

This chain links TRBV5-1 with TRBJ2-7; D might be TRBD1 (7 bases). V was pared by 0 bases and J by 1 base, with 11 bases between. This CDR3 comprises 15 residues. Germline assignment: CDR1 SGHRS and CDR2 YFSETQ. The CDR3 is CASSLGAGGSYEQYF. The DNA for the CDR3 is TGCGCCAGCAGCTTGGGGGCAGGGGGGTCCTACGAGCAGTACTTC.